This T cell receptor beta chain was retrieved from a study of yellow fever vaccine responses in identical twins. The germline V gene encodes CDR1 SGHRS and CDR2 YFSETQ. The J segment lost 3 bases and the V segment lost 4 bases, leaving 10 bases of the junction unmatched. The CDR3 totals 15 residues. Study-wide results and limits: A vaccine T cell response that seemed partly convergent and partly personalized was reported in twins.

TCRdb redid the calling of the RT-PCR reads with MiXCR, one entry per CDR3 protein. The profile shows 4,000 to 5,000 distinct CDR3 sequences, roughly 85% of them singletons. Comments on this clonotype: Its antigen remains unidentified.

The sample in question was T cells from blood (PBMCs), unsorted or a sorted subset (not recorded which), obtained before or after yellow fever vaccination (not recorded which). The TCR was taken from a young woman who received the yellow fever vaccine. This chain uses TRBV5-1 with TRBJ2-7, with 7 bases that match TRBD2. The CDR3: CASSLEAGLLYEQYF. In DNA, the CDR3 is TGCGCCAGCAGCCTCGAAGCGGGGTTGCTCTACGAGCAGTACTTC.